The rows below give T cell receptor beta chains drawn from one sample of a study of CD8+CD57+ T cells in acquired aplastic anemia. TCRdb redid the calling of the reads with MiXCR, one entry per CDR3 protein. The sample includes approximately 170,000 distinct CDR3 sequences, around 59% seen only once; the top ten take 16%. Source material: sorted CD4+, CD8+, or CD8+CD57+ T cells (not recorded which) from PBMCs. These TCRs come from a human donor in good health, serving as a control. Each CDR3 is given with its conserved first and last residue. Fields, in order: D gene, J gene, V gene, clone size, CDR3 protein, CDR3 DNA. D genes are given only for firm matches. Clone size appears in some rows only: once, few, many, or a class for an expanded clone.

>TRBD2|TRBJ2-7|TRBV12-3/TRBV12-4|many
CASSKRSGTSVSYEQYF
TGTGCCAGCAGCAAGCGTTCCGGGACTAGCGTTTCCTACGAGCAGTACTTC
>.|TRBJ1-3|TRBV7-2|few
CASSHGGGRPGNTIYF
TGTGCCAGCAGCCATGGGGGGGGCCGCCCTGGAAACACCATATATTTT
>TRBD2|TRBJ2-2|TRBV5-1|.
CASSFGTSAGELFF
TGCGCCAGCAGCTTCGGGACTAGCGCCGGGGAGCTGTTTTTT
>.|TRBJ1-2|TRBV12-3/TRBV12-4|.
CASSTSPGWGADYGYTF
TGTGCCAGCAGTACCTCACCCGGATGGGGGGCAGATTATGGCTACACCTTC
>.|TRBJ2-1|TRBV10-3|.
CAISDRDPTNNEQFF
TGTGCCATCAGTGACCGGGACCCTACAAACAATGAGCAGTTCTTC
>.|TRBJ2-7|TRBV5-4|.
CASSLDRHNPSYEQYF
TGTGCCAGCAGCTTAGACAGGCACAACCCATCCTACGAGCAGTACTTC
>.|TRBJ1-5|TRBV7-6|.
CASSLGRVQETQHF
TGTGCCAGCAGCTTAGGCAGGGTCCAAGAGACCCAGCATTTT
>.|TRBJ2-2|TRBV6-6|many
CASTPGTANTGELFF
TGTGCCAGTACCCCCGGGACGGCGAACACCGGGGAGCTGTTTTTT
>.|TRBJ2-2|TRBV18|.
CASSPRASAGELFF
TGTGCCAGCTCACCACGGGCTTCCGCCGGGGAGCTGTTTTTT
>.|TRBJ1-3|TRBV7-2|many
CASSNLYGGGNTIYF
TGTGCCAGCAGCAACCTGTACGGTGGCGGAAACACCATATATTTT
>.|TRBJ1-6|TRBV19|few
CASSIWDRPLSPLHF
TGTGCCAGTAGTATTTGGGATCGACCCCTTTCACCCCTCCACTTT
>TRBD1|TRBJ1-2|TRBV7-2|.
CASSLGTGLPFYGYTF
TGTGCCAGCAGCTTAGGGACAGGCTTACCATTCTATGGCTACACCTTC
>.|TRBJ1-1|TRBV7-2|.
CASGAPNPTEAFF
TGTGCCAGCGGAGCTCCCAACCCGACCGAAGCTTTCTTT
>.|TRBJ1-1|TRBV15|few
CATSRDRTNTEAFF
TGTGCCACCAGCAGAGATCGGACGAACACTGAAGCTTTCTTT
>TRBD1|TRBJ1-5|TRBV9|once
CASSGPGTGVDEHF
TGTGCCAGCAGCGGACCGGGAACAGGGGTCGACGAGCATTTT
>.|TRBJ1-5|TRBV6-2/TRBV6-3|.
CASSYPDCQPQHF
TGTGCCAGCAGTTACCCGGACTGTCAGCCCCAGCATTTT
>.|TRBJ2-5|TRBV9|many
CASSRIIQETQYF
TGTGCCAGCAGCCGTATAATCCAAGAGACCCAGTACTTC